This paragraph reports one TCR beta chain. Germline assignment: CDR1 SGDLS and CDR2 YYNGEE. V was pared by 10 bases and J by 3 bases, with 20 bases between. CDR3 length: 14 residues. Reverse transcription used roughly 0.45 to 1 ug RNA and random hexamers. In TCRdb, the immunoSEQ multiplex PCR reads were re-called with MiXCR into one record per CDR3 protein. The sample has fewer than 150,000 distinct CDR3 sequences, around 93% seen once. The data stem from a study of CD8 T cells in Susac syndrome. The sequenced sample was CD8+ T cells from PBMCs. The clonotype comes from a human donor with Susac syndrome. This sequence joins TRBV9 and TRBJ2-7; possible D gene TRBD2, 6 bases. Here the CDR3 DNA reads TGTGCCTCCGGAACGGGACTCCCCGGCTACGAGCAGTACTTC. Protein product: CASGTGLPGYEQYF. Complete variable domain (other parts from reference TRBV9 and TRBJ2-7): DSGVTQTPKHLITATGQRVTLRCSPRSGDLSVYWYQQSLDQGLQFLIQYYNGEERAKGNILERFSAQQFPDLHSELNLSSLELGDSALYFCASGTGLPGYEQYFGPGTRLTVT.